A selection of T cell receptor beta chains follows, all from one sample in a study of vaccination effects on CD4 cells after COVID-19. Their specific antigens are unknown. Assay used: immunoSEQ multiplex PCR; TCRdb lists only in-frame clones, some missing. The data contain tens of thousands of clones, more than 60% of them singletons. The input for sequencing was CD4+ T cells from PBMCs cultured with HCoV-NL63 spike peptides, taken after COVID-19 vaccination. The origin of the receptors is a human donor who received a COVID-19 vaccine. CDR3s include the opening cysteine and the closing phenylalanine or tryptophan. The order of the fields is V gene, J gene, clone size, D gene, CDR3 protein, CDR3 DNA. The D gene is left open where the match is weak. Clone size is stated in some rows and not others, as once, few, many or a class when expanded.

TRBV18	TRBJ1-4	once	NA	CASSPGRGPEKLFF	TGTGCCAGCTCACCGGGAAGGGGACCTGAAAAACTGTTTTTT
TRBV6-5	TRBJ1-3	NA	NA	CASTTSGNTIYF	TGTGCCAGCACAACTTCTGGAAACACCATATATTTT
TRBV5-4	TRBJ2-7	NA	TRBD2	CASSFVSSGDYEQYF	TGTGCCAGCAGCTTCGTGTCCAGCGGGGACTACGAGCAGTACTTC
TRBV6-5	TRBJ2-6	once	NA	CASDTTSGANVLTF	TGTGCCAGCGATACGACCTCTGGGGCCAACGTCCTGACTTTC
TRBV9	TRBJ2-1	NA	TRBD1	CASSAYRGLNNEQFF	TGTGCCAGCAGTGCCTACAGGGGTCTGAACAATGAGCAGTTCTTC
TRBV6-5	TRBJ2-5	NA	NA	CASSTHLGLQETQYF	TGTGCCAGCAGTACCCACTTGGGCCTCCAAGAGACCCAGTACTTC
TRBV6-5	TRBJ1-2	once	TRBD1	CASRTGTGVYGYTF	TGTGCCAGCAGAACCGGGACAGGGGTCTATGGCTACACCTTC
TRBV7-9	TRBJ1-1	NA	NA	CASSRIHSLNTEAFF	TGTGCCAGCAGTAGAATCCACAGTCTGAACACTGAAGCTTTCTTT
TRBV5-1	TRBJ2-6	NA	NA	CASSLDWRGVLTF	TGCGCCAGCAGCCTGGACTGGCGGGGCGTCCTGACTTTC
TRBV30	TRBJ1-2	NA	TRBD1	CAWSPPPAGGFYGYTF	TGTGCCTGGAGTCCCCCTCCCGCAGGGGGGTTCTATGGCTACACCTTC
TRBV15	TRBJ1-2	once	NA	CATSASPNYGYTF	TGTGCCACCAGCGCCAGCCCTAACTATGGCTACACCTTC
TRBV6-2/TRBV6-3	TRBJ2-7	few	NA	CASSYDGAREQYF	TGTGCCAGCAGTTACGATGGGGCAAGGGAGCAGTACTTC
TRBV11-2	TRBJ1-6	few	TRBD1	CASSLGTGRNSPLHF	TGTGCCAGCAGCCTGGGGACAGGGAGAAATTCACCCCTCCACTTT
TRBV18	TRBJ2-5	NA	TRBD1	CASSRDRLDWGGTQYF	TGTGCCAGCTCAAGGGACAGGCTCGACTGGGGAGGGACCCAGTACTTC
TRBV28	TRBJ2-5	NA	TRBD1	CASIQGTQETQYF	TGTGCCAGCATACAGGGGACCCAAGAGACCCAGTACTTC
TRBV18	TRBJ1-2	NA	TRBD1	CASSPSGTGLGYTF	TGTGCCAGCTCACCATCGGGGACAGGGTTAGGCTACACCTTC
TRBV6-1	TRBJ1-2	NA	NA	CASSEAVAESHYGYTF	TGTGCCAGCAGTGAAGCGGTGGCCGAGTCCCACTATGGCTACACCTTC
TRBV18	TRBJ1-2	NA	NA	CASSPANILFAGYTF	TGTGCCAGCTCACCAGCGAACATCCTTTTCGCTGGCTACACCTTC
TRBV28	TRBJ1-1	NA	NA	CASSLTGARAFF	TGTGCCAGCAGTCTCACAGGTGCGAGAGCTTTCTTT
TRBV18	TRBJ1-4	NA	NA	CASSPDINEKLFF	TGTGCCAGCTCACCCGACATTAATGAAAAACTGTTTTTT
TRBV30	TRBJ1-3	NA	NA	CAWKTGLSGNTIYF	TGTGCCTGGAAAACAGGCCTCTCTGGAAACACCATATATTTT
TRBV2	TRBJ2-7	few	NA	CASNTAVAYEQYF	TGTGCCAGCAACACAGCGGTGGCCTACGAGCAGTACTTC
TRBV6-5	TRBJ2-7	NA	TRBD1	CASSYADRGLYEQYF	TGTGCCAGCAGTTACGCTGACAGGGGCCTCTACGAGCAGTACTTC
TRBV7-9	TRBJ2-5	NA	TRBD1	CASSLAGTGWGQETQYF	TGTGCCAGCAGCCTGGCGGGGACAGGGTGGGGGCAAGAGACCCAGTACTTC
TRBV9	TRBJ2-7	NA	TRBD2	CASGRASGFFEQYF	TGTGCCAGCGGGAGGGCTAGCGGTTTTTTCGAGCAGTACTTC
TRBV28	TRBJ2-2	NA	TRBD1	CASRRQGANTGELFF	TGTGCCAGCAGACGACAGGGCGCGAACACCGGGGAGCTGTTTTTT
TRBV6-6	TRBJ2-3	few	NA	CASRLRMGDTQYF	TGTGCCAGCAGGTTACGGATGGGGGATACGCAGTATTTT
TRBV4-3	TRBJ1-2	few	TRBD1	CASRGTGGGLNGYTF	TGCGCCAGCAGGGGTACTGGAGGGGGCTTAAATGGCTACACCTTC
TRBV27	TRBJ1-2	NA	NA	CASGPGVAELYGYTF	TGTGCCAGCGGCCCCGGAGTAGCCGAGCTCTATGGCTACACCTTC
TRBV6-5	TRBJ2-5	NA	TRBD1	CASSPGQGGQETQYF	TGTGCCAGCAGCCCCGGACAGGGAGGACAAGAGACCCAGTACTTC
TRBV7-6	TRBJ2-6	NA	TRBD2	CASTPGGIAGSGANVLTF	TGTGCCAGCACCCCGGGAGGGATAGCGGGGTCTGGGGCCAACGTCCTGACTTTC
TRBV6-5	TRBJ1-1	few	TRBD1	CASRGTVRAEAFF	TGTGCCAGCAGGGGGACAGTCAGGGCTGAAGCTTTCTTT
TRBV10-3	TRBJ1-2	NA	NA	CAISADGNYGYTF	TGTGCCATCAGTGCGGACGGAAACTATGGCTACACCTTC
TRBV3-1/TRBV3-2	TRBJ2-1	NA	TRBD2	CASSQDGSGRALQFF	TGTGCCAGCAGCCAAGATGGAAGCGGGAGGGCCCTGCAGTTCTTC
TRBV24-1	TRBJ2-5	NA	TRBD1	CATSDSLDRGIETQYF	TGTGCCACCAGTGATTCCCTGGACAGGGGGATTGAGACCCAGTACTTC
TRBV4-1	TRBJ1-2	NA	TRBD1	CASSQDEGTGPYGYTF	TGCGCCAGCAGCCAAGACGAAGGGACAGGGCCCTATGGCTACACCTTC
TRBV6-6	TRBJ1-5	NA	NA	CASSPGPYQPQHF	TGTGCCAGCAGCCCAGGACCGTATCAGCCCCAGCATTTT
TRBV7-9	TRBJ2-7	once	NA	CASGGSSPGEQYF	TGTGCCAGCGGGGGATCGTCTCCAGGGGAGCAGTACTTC